This section outlines one TCR beta chain sequence together with its context. Its antigen is unknown. The treatment: approximately 10-day PBMC culture with coronavirus spike peptide pools or control peptides (ViraFEST assay). This sample was taken from a study of vaccination and CD4 T cells after COVID-19. Study-level information: Median time from COVID diagnosis to post-COVID sampling was over 80 days (35 to 161).

Germline values: CDR1 DFQATT, CDR2 SNEGSKA (reference sequence). V was trimmed by 6 bases and J by 0 bases, leaving 5 bases between them. The CDR3 has 11 residues. The Oncomine TCR Beta short-read assay was what sequenced the DNA obtained from cultured CD4+ T cells. From the PCR reads, TCRdb called clonotypes with MiXCR, one entry per CDR3 protein. The table shows more than 15,000 distinct CDR3 sequences, with approximately 50% occurring only once. Study-wide findings and caveats: The rise in median SARS-CoV-2-reactive clonotypes, from roughly 22 to 38, was not significant. Convalescent patients were relatively few, and early post-infection timepoints were missing.

Material: cultured CD4+ T cells from blood, obtained after SARS-CoV-2 vaccination. The rearrangement uses TRBV20-1 and TRBJ1-1; D gene uncertain. This TCR was recovered from a human donor with COVID-19. The CDR3 sequence: CSADLNTEAFF. CDR3 bases: TGCAGTGCGGACCTGAACACTGAAGCTTTCTTT.